The 25 T cell receptor beta chains below all came from one sample that was sequenced in a study of blood T cell repertoires in COVID-19. Sequencing used immunoSEQ multiplex PCR; TCRdb keeps in-frame clones, though not all of them. In the table there are about 240,000 clones, around 90% of which are singletons. The specimen sequenced was peripheral blood. These receptors originate from a man aged 25-40 years with COVID-19, enrolled during active disease.

V gene TRBV3-1 (or the pseudogene TRBV3-2) combines with J gene TRBJ1-1; the D is unclear. V was shortened by 2 bases and J by 8 bases, with 12 bases between the two germline ends. Germline CDR1 LGHDT, CDR2 YNNKEL (reference sequence). The CDR3 is 13 amino acids. CDR3 nucleotides: TGTGCCAGCAGCCAACCCCGGCAGAGGGAAGCTTTCTTT. Its translation: CASSQPRQREAFF.

The genes are TRBV14 and TRBJ2-5, with TRBD2 identical over 9 bases. V lost 4 bases to trimming and J lost 4 bases; unmatched junction nucleotides: 10. The CDR3 has 16 residues. CDR1 is SGHDN, CDR2 FVKESK, per germline. The CDR3 sequence is CASSLNPGLAGETQYF. The DNA for the CDR3 is TGTGCCAGCAGCCTGAATCCGGGACTAGCTGGAGAGACCCAGTACTTC.

The chain employs TRBV18 and TRBJ2-1, with 8 bases identical to TRBD1. Germline V gives CDR1 KGHSH, CDR2 LQKENI. V lost 5 bases and J lost 10; bases outside the gene matches: 10. This CDR3 is built from 14 residues. The CDR3 protein is CASSIRGQAGEQFF. As DNA, the CDR3 is TGTGCCAGCTCAATACGGGGACAGGCGGGGGAGCAGTTCTTC.

This rearrangement joins TRBV24-1 to TRBJ2-2; D gene unclear. The CDR3 has 16 amino acids. CDR1 KGHDR and CDR2 SFDVKD come from the germline V gene. V dropped 3 bases and J dropped 4 bases, with 14 bases sitting between them. As DNA, the CDR3 is TGTGCCACCAGTGATCCGCGGTCGGAGAGCACCGGGGAGCTGTTTTTT. It yields the protein CATSDPRSESTGELFF.

The chain has TRBV7-3 and TRBJ1-1; possibly TRBD1 for D (5 bases). The CDR3 spans 14 residues. The V end was cut by 5 bases, the J end by 3 bases, with 13 bases between. The germline CDR1 and CDR2 sequences are SGHTA and FQGTGA. The CDR3 is CASSRAPGDTEAFF. The DNA of the CDR3 is TGTGCCAGCAGCAGAGCCCCGGGGGACACTGAAGCTTTCTTT. The full variable domain, its missing parts supplied by reference TRBV7-3 and TRBJ1-1, is GAGVSQTPSNKVTEKGKYVELRCDPISGHTALYWYRQSLGQGPEFLIYFQGTGAADDSGLPNDRFFAVRPEGSVSTLKIQRTERGDSAVYLCASSRAPGDTEAFFGQGTRLTVV.

The J gene is TRBJ2-7, the V gene TRBV20-1; TRBD2 matches 7 bases. Germline-derived CDR1 and CDR2 are DFQATT and SNEGSKA (reference sequence). Trimming removed 3 bases from V and 2 bases from J; junction bases left unmatched: 19. The CDR3 totals 18 residues. Here the CDR3 DNA reads TGCAGTGCTAGTGCGACTGATGGGCTAGCGGCTTTCACCTACGAGCAGTACTTC. The encoded protein is CSASATDGLAAFTYEQYF.

CDR3 sequence: CASSDRQGIRNIQYF. CDR3 nucleotide sequence: TGTGCCAGCAGCGATCGACAGGGAATAAGAAACATTCAGTACTTC. V usage is TRBV11-2 and J usage is TRBJ2-4, with 7 bases aligning to TRBD1. The CDR3 runs 15 residues. Germline V gene sequence: CDR1 SGHAT, CDR2 FQNNGV. Trimming removed 5 bases from V and 6 bases from J; junction bases left unmatched: 10.

The J gene is TRBJ1-2, the V gene TRBV25-1; D unresolved. This CDR3 has 12 residues. CDR1 MGHDK and CDR2 SYGVNS come from the germline V gene. Between the trimmed V and J ends, which lost 3 bases and 8 bases, there was a span of 10 bases. CDR3 DNA sequence: TGTGCCAGCAGTGAGACTGTTGAAGGCTACACCTTC. Translation gives CASSETVEGYTF.

The gene calls are TRBV5-1 and TRBJ1-1; 8 nucleotides agree with TRBD1. The V gene end was trimmed by 7 bases and the J gene end by 4 bases; junction bases not matched to a gene: 9. Germline-derived CDR1 and CDR2 are SGHRS and YFSETQ. The CDR3 runs to 14 residues. CDR3 nucleotide sequence: TGCGCCAGCCAGAAGGACAGGGCTATCACTGAAGCTTTCTTT. Encoded protein: CASQKDRAITEAFF.

The chain joins TRBV5-6 to TRBJ1-1, with TRBD1 matching over 7 bases. V shed 5 bases and J 8 bases; nucleotides not matched to a gene: 12. Germline V gene data show CDR1 as SGHDT and CDR2 as YYEEEE. The CDR3 extends over 14 amino acids. CDR3 DNA sequence: TGTGCCAGCAGAGCAACAGGGGTGGAGGGGGAAGCTTTCTTT. Amino acid sequence: CASRATGVEGEAFF.

The V and J genes are TRBV9 and TRBJ1-2; a possible D gene is TRBD1 (6 bases). This CDR3 contains 15 residues. CDR1 is SGDLS and CDR2 is YYNGEE in the germline V gene. The ends were cut back, 3 bases at V and 4 bases at J, with 16 bases in the middle. This CDR3 is CASSAGQSGSYGYTF. DNA for the CDR3: TGTGCCAGCAGCGCCGGACAGTCGGGTAGCTATGGCTACACCTTC.

This chain links TRBV19 with TRBJ1-5; 9 positions agree with TRBD1. The germline V gene encodes CDR1 LNHDA and CDR2 SQIVND (reference sequence). The CDR3 totals 14 residues. V trimming: 5 bases; J trimming: 7 bases; junction bases outside the gene matches: 6. The CDR3, as DNA: TGTGCCAGTAGTCGACAGGGGGGGTTCCAGCCCCAGCATTTT. Translated: CASSRQGGFQPQHF.

V usage is TRBV10-3 and J usage is TRBJ2-2; 7 bases match TRBD2. Germline loops: CDR1 ENHRY, CDR2 SYGVKD. V trimming: 8 bases; J trimming: 1 base; junction bases outside the gene matches: 7. This CDR3 contains 15 residues. CDR3 in amino acids: CAISREGLNTGELFF. The CDR3 DNA follows: TGTGCCATCTCCAGGGAGGGCCTGAACACCGGGGAGCTGTTTTTT.

The rearrangement joins TRBV11-2 to TRBJ2-5; 12 bases line up with TRBD2. J was trimmed by 5 bases and V by 4 bases; bases with no gene match: 8. The CDR3 runs to 16 residues. The germline V gene has CDR1 SGHAT and CDR2 FQNNGV. The CDR3 loop is CASSSQGLAGGETQYF. For the CDR3, the DNA is TGTGCCAGCAGCTCGCAGGGACTAGCGGGCGGGGAGACCCAGTACTTC.

The CDR3 bases are TGTGCCAGCAGCCAGACGACAGGGGGCAGCTATGGCTACACCTTC. Its translation is CASSQTTGGSYGYTF. The chain couples TRBV14 to TRBJ1-2, with 10 bases identical to TRBD1. CDR1 and CDR2 from the germline V gene are SGHDN and FVKESK. Trimming removed 3 bases from V and 4 bases from J; junction bases left unmatched: 5. CDR3 length: 15 residues.

This rearrangement joins TRBV5-6 to TRBJ2-7; 7 nucleotides agree with TRBD2. After removal of 4 bases from V and 4 bases from J, the junction contained 11 bases not matched to a gene. The CDR3 consists of 15 residues. In germline, CDR1 is SGHDT, CDR2 YYEEEE. In nucleotides, the CDR3 is TGTGCCAGCAGCAGTAGCAGCGGGGTTATTTACGAGCAGTACTTC. This codes for CASSSSSGVIYEQYF.

The sample holds one count of this clone. The chain employs TRBV13 and TRBJ2-6; 9 bases fit TRBD1. Germline lookup yields CDR1 PRHDT and CDR2 FYEKMQ (reference sequence). Trimming removed 5 bases from V and 3 bases from J; junction bases left unmatched: 11. This CDR3 has 18 amino acids. CDR3 nucleotides: TGTGCCAGCAGCCCTACGGGACAGGGCTTCTATGGGGCCAACGTCCTGACTTTC. Translation gives CASSPTGQGFYGANVLTF.

V and J are TRBV11-2 and TRBJ2-1; 7 bases match TRBD2. V dropped 4 bases and J dropped 1; count of bases not matched to a gene: 13. Germline CDR1 reads SGHAT; CDR2 reads FQNNGV. The CDR3 runs 18 residues. The CDR3 loop is CASSSPWGSGLSYNEQFF. For the CDR3, the DNA is TGTGCCAGCAGCTCCCCCTGGGGTAGCGGGCTATCCTACAATGAGCAGTTCTTC.

About this clone itself: The junction shows a germline mismatch at one end, possibly a read error. The J gene is TRBJ1-2, the V gene TRBV6-6; 8 bases are shared with TRBD1. The germline V gene has CDR1 MNHNY and CDR2 SVGAGI (reference sequence). CDR3 length: 13 residues. The CDR3 loop is CASTTPGQADPYF. CDR3 nucleotide sequence: TGTGCCAGCACCACCCCGGGACAGGCCGACCCCTACTTC.

This clone was observed a single time. The J gene is TRBJ2-1, the V gene TRBV27, with D possibly matching TRBD1 (6 bases). The CDR3 length is 12 residues. The V and J ends lost 4 bases and 9 bases respectively, with 10 bases between them. The V gene's germline CDR1 is MNHEY and CDR2 SMNVEV (reference sequence). CDR3 bases: TGTGCCAGCAGTTCACAGGGCCGTGAGCAGTTCTTC. Its translation: CASSSQGREQFF.

This sequence joins TRBV11-3 and TRBJ2-5, with TRBD1 matching 11 bases. CDR3 length: 16 amino acids. V was pared by 5 bases and J by 5 bases, with 10 bases of the junction left unmatched. The germline gives CDR1 SGHNT, CDR2 YENEEA. The CDR3: CASSAAWTGGSETQYF. CDR3 DNA sequence: TGTGCCAGCAGCGCCGCCTGGACAGGGGGCTCCGAGACCCAGTACTTC.

This sequence joins TRBV5-1 and TRBJ2-4; D ambiguous. This CDR3 is 13 amino acids long. V was clipped by 4 bases and J by 7 bases, with 12 bases between them. CDR1 is SGHRS and CDR2 is YFSETQ in the germline V gene. This CDR3 is CASSRELGNIQYF. CDR3 DNA sequence: TGCGCCAGCAGCAGAGAGCTGGGCAACATTCAGTACTTC.

The CDR3 protein is CASSIRVFTEAFF. DNA of the CDR3: TGTGCCAGTAGTATCCGGGTTTTTACTGAAGCTTTCTTT. The chain joins TRBV19 to TRBJ1-1; unclear D gene. CDR1 and CDR2 from the germline V gene are LNHDA and SQIVND (reference sequence). This CDR3 has 13 residues. Trimming took off 3 bases at V and 5 bases at J, with 10 bases between the two ends.

This chain uses TRBV6-5 with TRBJ2-3, with TRBD1 as a possible D gene (5 bases). Germline CDR1 is MNHEY and CDR2 is SVGAGI. The CDR3 covers 11 residues. The V and J ends lost 10 bases and 12 bases respectively, with 17 bases between them. CDR3 coding DNA: TGTGCCATCGGAGACAGTATTAACCAGTATTTT. It codes for CAIGDSINQYF.

The gene calls are TRBV28 and TRBJ1-3, with TRBD1 matching over 7 bases. The CDR3 spans 14 residues. Losses at the gene ends were 3 bases for V and 2 bases for J; bases not matched to a gene: 1. CDR1 is MDHEN, CDR2 SYDVKM, per germline. The CDR3 protein is CASSFQGAGNTIYF. The CDR3 DNA reads as TGTGCCAGCAGTTTTCAGGGGGCTGGAAACACCATATATTTT.